This T cell receptor beta chain was sequenced in a study of radiotherapy plus CTLA-4 blockade in lung cancer. Study in general: Disease control was achieved by about 34% of patients, and objective responses by about 19%.

Those patients who had chemo-refractory metastatic non-small-cell lung cancer were given focal radiation along with CTLA-4 blockade through ipilimumab. About this clone itself: Its antigen is still unknown.

General study findings and limits: An expansion of tumor-derived TCR clones occurred in blood after radiotherapy plus ipilimumab. In blood, early T cell clone dynamics reportedly predicted response best, together with interferon-beta.

The repertoire was sequenced with immunoSEQ multiplex PCR; TCRdb's copy has only in-frame clones and lacks some. The sample includes around 78,000 clones, roughly 79% of them seen just once. Germline loops: CDR1 MDHEN, CDR2 SYDVKM. The CDR3 covers 17 residues. Deletions cut 3 bases from V and 0 bases from J, with 14 bases between. The chain has TRBV28 and TRBJ1-4; weak D call: TRBD1 (6 bases). The receptor comes from a human donor with non-small cell lung cancer who had a partial response to radiotherapy plus ipilimumab. Some clones in this sample may be carry-over from other donors' samples. The sample consisted of peripheral blood, taken from a patient treated with radiotherapy plus ipilimumab. The CDR3 sequence: CASSLGGAGATNEKLFF. CDR3 nucleotide sequence: TGTGCCAGCAGTTTGGGAGGGGCAGGGGCAACTAATGAAAAACTGTTTTTT.